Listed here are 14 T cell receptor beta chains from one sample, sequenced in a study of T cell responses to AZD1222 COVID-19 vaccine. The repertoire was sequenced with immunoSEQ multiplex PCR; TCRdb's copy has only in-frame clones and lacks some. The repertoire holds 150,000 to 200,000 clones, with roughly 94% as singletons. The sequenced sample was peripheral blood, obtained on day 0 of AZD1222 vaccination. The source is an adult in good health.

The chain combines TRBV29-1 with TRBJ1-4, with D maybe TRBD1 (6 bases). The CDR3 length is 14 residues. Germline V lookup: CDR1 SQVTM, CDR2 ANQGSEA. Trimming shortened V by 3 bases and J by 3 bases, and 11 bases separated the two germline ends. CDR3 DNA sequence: TGCAGCGTTGAGGGATCAGGGGCTAATGAAAAACTGTTTTTT. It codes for CSVEGSGANEKLFF.

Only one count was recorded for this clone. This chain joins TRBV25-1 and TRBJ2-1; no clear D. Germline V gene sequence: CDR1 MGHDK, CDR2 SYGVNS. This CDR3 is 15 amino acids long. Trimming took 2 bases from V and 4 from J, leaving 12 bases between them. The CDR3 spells CASSEQRAEYNEQFF. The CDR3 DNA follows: TGTGCCAGCAGTGAACAACGGGCCGAGTACAATGAGCAGTTCTTC.

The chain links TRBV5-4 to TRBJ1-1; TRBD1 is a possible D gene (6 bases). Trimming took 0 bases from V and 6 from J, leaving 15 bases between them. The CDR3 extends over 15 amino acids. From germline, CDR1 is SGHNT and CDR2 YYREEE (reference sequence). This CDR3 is CASSLAGHQMSEAFF. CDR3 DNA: TGTGCCAGCAGCTTGGCGGGACACCAGATGTCTGAAGCTTTCTTT.

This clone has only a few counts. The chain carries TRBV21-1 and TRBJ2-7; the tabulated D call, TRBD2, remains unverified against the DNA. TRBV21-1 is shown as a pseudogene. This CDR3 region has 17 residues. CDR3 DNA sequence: TGTGCCAGCAGCCGAAAAAGGAGACTAGCGGGATCCTACGAGCAGTACTTC. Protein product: CASSRKRRLAGSYEQYF.

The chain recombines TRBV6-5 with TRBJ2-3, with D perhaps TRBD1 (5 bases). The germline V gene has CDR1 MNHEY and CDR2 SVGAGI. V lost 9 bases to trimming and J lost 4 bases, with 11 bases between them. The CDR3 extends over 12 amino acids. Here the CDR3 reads CASAGPADTQYF. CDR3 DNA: TGTGCCAGTGCAGGGCCAGCAGATACGCAGTATTTT.

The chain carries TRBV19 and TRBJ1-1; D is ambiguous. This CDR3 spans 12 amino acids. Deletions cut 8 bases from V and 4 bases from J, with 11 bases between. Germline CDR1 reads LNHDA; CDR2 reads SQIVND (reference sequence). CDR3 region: CASGEHTTEAFF. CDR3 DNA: TGTGCCAGTGGGGAACACACCACTGAAGCTTTCTTT.

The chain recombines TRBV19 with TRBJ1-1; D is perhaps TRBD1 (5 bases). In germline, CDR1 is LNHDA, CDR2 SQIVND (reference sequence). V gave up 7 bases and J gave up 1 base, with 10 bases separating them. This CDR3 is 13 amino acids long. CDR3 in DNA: TGTGCCAGTACCCAGGGAAGGAACACTGAAGCTTTCTTT. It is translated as CASTQGRNTEAFF.

In nucleotides, the CDR3 is TGTGCCAGCAGCCTGAGGGGCCAGAGTGAAAAACTGTTTTTT. It is translated as CASSLRGQSEKLFF. V usage is TRBV5-4 and J usage is TRBJ1-4, with D perhaps TRBD1 (5 bases). The CDR3 is 14 residues long. V gave up 4 bases and J gave up 7 bases, with 14 bases separating them. Germline V gene sequence: CDR1 SGHNT, CDR2 YYREEE (reference sequence).

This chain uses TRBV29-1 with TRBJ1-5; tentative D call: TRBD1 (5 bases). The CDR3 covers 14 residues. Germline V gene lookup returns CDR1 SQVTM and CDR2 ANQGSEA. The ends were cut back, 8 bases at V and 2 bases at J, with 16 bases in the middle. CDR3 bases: TGCAGCCCCTGGGGGGGGAAAGGCAATCAGCCCCAGCATTTT. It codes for CSPWGGKGNQPQHF.

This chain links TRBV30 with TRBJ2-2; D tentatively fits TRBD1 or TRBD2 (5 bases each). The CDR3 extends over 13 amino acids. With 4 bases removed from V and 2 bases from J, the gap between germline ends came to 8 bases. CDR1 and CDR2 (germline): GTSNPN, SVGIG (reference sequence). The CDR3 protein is CAWTGTNTGELFF. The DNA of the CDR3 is TGTGCCTGGACCGGGACCAACACCGGGGAGCTGTTTTTT. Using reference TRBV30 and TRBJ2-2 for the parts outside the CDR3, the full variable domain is SQTIHQWPATLVQPVGSPLSLECTVEGTSNPNLYWYRQAAGRGLQLLFYSVGIGQISSEVPQNLSASRPQDRQFILSSKKLLLSDSGFYLCAWTGTNTGELFFGEGSRLTVL.

In DNA, the CDR3 is TGCGCCAGCAGTGACAGGGTGGGGGAGACCCAGTACTTC. Protein sequence: CASSDRVGETQYF. The chain employs TRBV10-1 and TRBJ2-5; D is perhaps TRBD1 (5 bases). V dropped 3 bases and J dropped 5 bases, with 10 bases sitting between them. Germline CDR1 and CDR2: WNHNN and SYGVQD (reference sequence). This CDR3 is built from 13 residues.

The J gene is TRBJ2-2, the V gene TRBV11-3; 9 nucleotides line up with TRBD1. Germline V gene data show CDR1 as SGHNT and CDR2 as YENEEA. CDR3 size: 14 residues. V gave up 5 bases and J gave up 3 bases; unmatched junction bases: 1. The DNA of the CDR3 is TGTGCCAGCAGCGGACAGGGGCACACCGGGGAGCTGTTTTTT. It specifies CASSGQGHTGELFF.

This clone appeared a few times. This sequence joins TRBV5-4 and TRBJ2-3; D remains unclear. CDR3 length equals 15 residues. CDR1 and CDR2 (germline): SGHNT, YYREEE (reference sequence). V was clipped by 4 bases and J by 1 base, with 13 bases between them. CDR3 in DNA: TGTGCCAGCAGCGCTAATTATCGGGGCACAGATACGCAGTATTTT. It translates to CASSANYRGTDTQYF. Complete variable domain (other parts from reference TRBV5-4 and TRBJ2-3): ETGVTQSPTHLIKTRGQQVTLRCSSQSGHNTVSWYQQALGQGPQFIFQYYREEENGRGNFPPRFSGLQFPNYSSELNVNALELDDSALYLCASSANYRGTDTQYFGPGTRLTVL.

The CDR3 coding sequence is TGTGCCAGCAGCTTGGGCGAGGGCACTGAAGCTTTCTTT. Translation: CASSLGEGTEAFF. The chain carries TRBV5-5 and TRBJ1-1; unclear D gene. This CDR3 is built from 13 residues. Trimming shortened V by 0 bases and J by 4 bases, and 7 bases separated the two germline ends. Looked up from germline, CDR1 is SGHKS and CDR2 is YYEKEE (reference sequence).